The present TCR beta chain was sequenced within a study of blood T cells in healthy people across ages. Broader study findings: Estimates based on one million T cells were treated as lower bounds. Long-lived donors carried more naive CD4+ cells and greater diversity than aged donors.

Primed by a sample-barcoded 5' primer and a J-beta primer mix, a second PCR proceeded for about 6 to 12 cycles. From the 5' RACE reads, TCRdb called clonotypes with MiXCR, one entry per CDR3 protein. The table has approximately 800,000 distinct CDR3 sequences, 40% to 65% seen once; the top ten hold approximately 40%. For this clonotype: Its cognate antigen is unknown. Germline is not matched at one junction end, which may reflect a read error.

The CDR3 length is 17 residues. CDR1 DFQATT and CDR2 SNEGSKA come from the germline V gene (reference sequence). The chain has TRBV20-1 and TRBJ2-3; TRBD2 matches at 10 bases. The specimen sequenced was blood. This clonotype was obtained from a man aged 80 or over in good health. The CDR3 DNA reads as TGCAGTGCTTACAACCCCGGGACTAGCGAGAGCATAGATACGCAGTATTTT. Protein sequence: CSAYNPGTSESIDTQYF.